A single sample is the source of the 21 T cell receptor beta chains below, sequenced in a study of cytomegalovirus exposure and HLA in healthy donors. Primers for the PCR totalled 60 Vbeta and 13 Jbeta. TCRdb keeps only in-frame clones here, not all; method: immunoSEQ multiplex PCR. The sample holds roughly 72,000 clones, roughly 79% seen once. The sequencing input was PBMCs. The receptors shown here come from a woman between 35 and 50 years old in good health and CMV-seropositive.

This clone was seen more than once but under ten times. The V gene is TRBV6-1, the J gene TRBJ1-1; a weak D match, TRBD1 (6 bases). The CDR3 loop spans 16 amino acids. V lost 3 bases and J 7 bases, leaving 21 bases between the germline ends. The germline gives CDR1 MNHNS, CDR2 SASEGT. CDR3 sequence reads: CASSEAGARRGDEAFF. The CDR3 nucleotides read TGTGCCAGCAGTGAGGCGGGGGCCCGACGGGGTGATGAAGCTTTCTTT.

This clone has more than one count but fewer than ten. V gene TRBV29-1 combines with J gene TRBJ1-2, with D unclear. V was trimmed by 6 bases and J by 6 bases, leaving 5 bases between them. CDR3 length: 9 residues. Germline CDR1 reads SQVTM; CDR2 reads ANQGSEA. CDR3 amino acids: CSVSDGYTF. The DNA of the CDR3 is TGCAGCGTCTCCGATGGCTACACCTTC. Full variable domain (rest looked up from reference TRBV29-1 and TRBJ1-2): SAVISQKPSRDICQRGTSLTIQCQVDSQVTMMFWYRQQPGQSLTLIATANQGSEATYESGFVIDKFPISRPNLTFSTLTVSNMSPEDSSIYLCSVSDGYTFGSGTRLTVV.

The J gene is TRBJ1-1, the V gene TRBV29-1; 8 bases are a match to TRBD1. V lost 7 bases and J lost 7; bases outside the gene matches: 11. The CDR3 totals 13 residues. CDR1 is SQVTM and CDR2 is ANQGSEA in the germline V gene. The CDR3 DNA follows: TGCAGCGATCTACAGGGGGTAGAGGGTGAAGCTTTCTTT. It is translated as CSDLQGVEGEAFF.

The sample holds a few counts of this clone. The rearrangement joins TRBV6-1 to TRBJ2-1, with TRBD2 identical over 9 bases. CDR1 and CDR2 from the germline V gene are MNHNS and SASEGT. CDR3 size: 15 residues. J was trimmed by 0 bases and V by 3 bases; bases with no gene match: 0. The CDR3 protein is CASSETSGSYNEQFF. CDR3 DNA sequence: TGTGCCAGCAGTGAGACTAGCGGCTCCTACAATGAGCAGTTCTTC.

The CDR3 DNA reads TGTGCCAGCAGCGTTGGACTAGGTGTGGTAATAAGGGGCACAGATACGCAGTATTTT. Translation: CASSVGLGVVIRGTDTQYF. The V call is TRBV9, the J call TRBJ2-3; 7 nucleotides agree with TRBD2. Germline loops: CDR1 SGDLS, CDR2 YYNGEE. The CDR3 runs 19 residues. The junction had 16 bases not matched to a gene; V was cut back by 2 bases and J by 1 base.

This chain links TRBV10-3 with TRBJ2-5, with TRBD1 matching 8 bases. Losses at the gene ends were 4 bases for V and 2 bases for J; bases not matched to a gene: 9. The length of the CDR3 is 16 residues. Per the germline V gene, CDR1 is ENHRY and CDR2 is SYGVKD. CDR3 in DNA: TGTGCCATCAGTGGGGCTGACAGGGGCCCACAAGAGACCCAGTACTTC. This gives the protein CAISGADRGPQETQYF.

The CDR3 nucleotides read TGTGCCAGCAGCTCCAAAGGATTCCAGCGGGAGGTCACCTACGAGCAGTACTTC. The encoded protein is CASSSKGFQREVTYEQYF. This sequence joins TRBV7-9 and TRBJ2-7; 9 positions agree with TRBD2. There are 18 residues in the CDR3. Germline CDR1 is SEHNR and CDR2 is FQNEAQ (reference sequence). V was clipped by 4 bases and J by 2 bases; unmatched bases: 15.

The chain couples TRBV27 to TRBJ2-5; 9 bases match TRBD1. Germline CDR1 and CDR2: MNHEY and SMNVEV (reference sequence). The CDR3 spans 15 residues. V dropped 3 bases and J dropped 5; count of bases not matched to a gene: 7. In nucleotides, the CDR3 is TGTGCCAGCAGTTTCACAGGGGGCAGGAGGGAGACCCAGTACTTC. Protein: CASSFTGGRRETQYF.

The chain links TRBV9 to TRBJ2-3; 13 nucleotides line up with TRBD2. There are 16 residues in the CDR3. J gave up 2 bases and V 1 base, and 1 base lay outside the gene matches. CDR1 is SGDLS, CDR2 YYNGEE, per germline. This CDR3 is CASSVTSGGVTDTQYF. The CDR3 DNA follows: TGTGCCAGCAGCGTAACTAGCGGGGGGGTCACAGATACGCAGTATTTT.

This clone is a singleton in its sample. The genes are TRBV30 and TRBJ2-1; TRBD2 agrees at 10 bases. The trim removed 0 bases at V and 9 bases at J, leaving 17 bases unmatched. This CDR3 has 18 residues. The germline gives CDR1 GTSNPN, CDR2 SVGIG (reference sequence). The CDR3 nucleotides read TGTGCCTGGAGTGTCCTCCCCGTCGGGAGCGGGAGGGCCACTGAGCAGTTCTTC. Translated: CAWSVLPVGSGRATEQFF.

The rearrangement uses TRBV6-1 and TRBJ2-5, with D possibly TRBD2 on 6 matching bases. The CDR3 consists of 15 residues. V was cut by 6 bases and J by 2 bases, with 16 bases left in between. Germline V gives CDR1 MNHNS, CDR2 SASEGT. Here the CDR3 DNA reads TGTGCCAGCAGGCTAGCGTTCGGAGGACAAGAGACCCAGTACTTC. This codes for CASRLAFGGQETQYF.

V gene TRBV5-1 combines with J gene TRBJ1-2; 7 bases agree with TRBD1. Germline loops: CDR1 SGHRS, CDR2 YFSETQ. This CDR3 spans 15 amino acids. The J segment lost 4 bases and the V segment lost 0 bases, leaving 6 bases of the junction unmatched. The DNA of the CDR3 is TGCGCCAGCAGCTTGGGGGACAGAGGGAGCTATGGCTACACCTTC. Translating it yields CASSLGDRGSYGYTF.

This chain links TRBV6-1 with TRBJ1-4; D is uncertain. V gave up 5 bases and J gave up 0 bases, with 10 bases separating them. The CDR3 has 15 amino acids. The germline V gene encodes CDR1 MNHNS and CDR2 SASEGT. This CDR3 is CASSSYRATNEKLFF. DNA of the CDR3: TGTGCCAGCAGTTCTTACAGAGCAACTAATGAAAAACTGTTTTTT.

The chain uses TRBV5-8 and TRBJ1-2, with D hard to call. The CDR3 extends over 14 amino acids. Germline assignment: CDR1 SGHTS and CDR2 YDEGEE. Trimming removed 6 bases at V and 6 bases at J, with 18 bases between. The CDR3 region has the DNA TGTGCCAGCACCCTTAGAGGGTGGCAGAATGGCTACACCTTC. The encoded protein is CASTLRGWQNGYTF. The entire variable domain, with the rest obtained from reference TRBV5-8 and TRBJ1-2, is as follows: EAGVTQSPTHLIKTRGQQATLRCSPISGHTSVYWYQQALGLGLQFLLWYDEGEERNRGNFPPRFSGRQFPNYSSELNVNALELEDSALYLCASTLRGWQNGYTFGSGTRLTVV.

The chain has TRBV6-4 and TRBJ1-2, with D perhaps TRBD1 (6 bases). This CDR3 is built from 12 residues. Between the trimmed V and J ends, which lost 7 bases and 8 bases, there was a span of 14 bases. CDR1 is MRHNA, CDR2 SNTAGT, per germline. CDR3 DNA sequence: TGTGCCAGCATGGGCGGGGGCGGAGGCTACACCTTC. Residues: CASMGGGGGYTF.

The chain uses TRBV14 and TRBJ2-7; TRBD2 matches 10 bases. V lost 0 bases and J lost 4; bases outside the gene matches: 9. Germline lookup yields CDR1 SGHDN and CDR2 FVKESK. This CDR3 region has 17 residues. Here the CDR3 DNA reads TGTGCCAGCAGCCAAGAATCACTTCTAGCGGGAGTGTACGAGCAGTACTTC. Protein product: CASSQESLLAGVYEQYF.

The chain uses TRBV29-1 and TRBJ1-1, with TRBD1 identical over 8 bases. With V trimmed by 5 bases and J by 3 bases, 17 bases remained unmatched. The CDR3 has 17 amino acids. Germline-derived CDR1 and CDR2 are SQVTM and ANQGSEA. The CDR3, as DNA: TGCAGCGTTCAGTTCAGGGGGCAAAGGCTGGGTGACACTGAAGCTTTCTTT. Amino acids: CSVQFRGQRLGDTEAFF.

The V gene is TRBV7-9, the J gene TRBJ2-1; the match to TRBD2 covers 12 bases. Germline values: CDR1 SEHNR, CDR2 FQNEAQ (reference sequence). This CDR3 has 15 residues. V trimming: 3 bases; J trimming: 6 bases; junction bases outside the gene matches: 3. The CDR3 DNA reads TGTGCCAGCAGCTTGTCTAGCGGGGGGGGCAATGAGCAGTTCTTC. Protein: CASSLSSGGGNEQFF.

The chain is built from TRBV5-1 and TRBJ2-5, with D unresolved. The CDR3 contains 15 residues. Germline V gene lookup returns CDR1 SGHRS and CDR2 YFSETQ. V lost 2 bases to trimming and J lost 3 bases, with 14 bases between them. The CDR3 loop reads CASSFESRPEETQYF. The CDR3 DNA is TGCGCCAGCAGCTTTGAGTCCCGCCCGGAAGAGACCCAGTACTTC. Drawing the rest from reference TRBV5-1 and TRBJ2-5, the complete variable domain is KAGVTQTPRYLIKTRGQQVTLSCSPISGHRSVSWYQQTPGQGLQFLFEYFSETQRNKGNFPGRFSGRQFSNSRSEMNVSTLELGDSALYLCASSFESRPEETQYFGPGTRLLVL.

The chain is built from TRBV10-3 and TRBJ2-7, with a tentative D call TRBD1 (6 bases). The germline V and J ends were trimmed by 10 bases and 1 base, with 17 bases remaining between them. CDR3 size: 14 residues. The germline gives CDR1 ENHRY, CDR2 SYGVKD. This CDR3 is CATRNSQGSYEQYF. The DNA of the CDR3 is TGTGCCACCCGAAACTCACAGGGTTCCTACGAGCAGTACTTC.

The chain recombines TRBV5-6 with TRBJ1-2, with no clear D. The CDR3 is 14 amino acids. Trimming left V 1 base short and J 0 bases short, with 7 bases between. Germline CDR1 reads SGHDT; CDR2 reads YYEEEE. The CDR3 region is CASSLMSSNYGYTF. CDR3 DNA sequence: TGTGCCAGCAGCTTGATGTCTTCTAACTATGGCTACACCTTC.